The rows below give T cell receptor beta chains drawn from one sample of a study of beta chain features in type 1 diabetes. Profiling relied on immunoSEQ multiplex PCR, and the TCRdb table lists in-frame clones only, not all of them. The sample records a few hundred thousand clones, around 9.6% being singletons. The sequenced sample was central memory CD4+ T cells from blood. These receptors came from a young man with type 1 diabetes. The CDR3 runs from the conserved cysteine through the conserved F or W. The D gene is left open where the match is weak. Clone size is not always given. Where it is, it says once, few, many or a class for expanded clones.

v_gene	d_gene	j_gene	abundance	CDR3aa	CDR3nt
TRBV11-3	.	TRBJ2-6	.	CVSSLPVSGANVLTF	TGTGTCAGCAGCTTACCCGTCTCTGGGGCCAACGTCCTGACTTTC
TRBV5-1	TRBD2	TRBJ2-7	few	CASSGLAGDGGYEQYF	TGCGCCAGCAGCGGACTAGCGGGAGATGGTGGGTACGAGCAGTACTTC
TRBV27	TRBD2	TRBJ2-7	few	CASSLNRLALTYEQYF	TGTGCCAGCAGTTTAAATAGACTAGCGCTGACCTACGAGCAGTACTTC
TRBV28	.	TRBJ1-1	few	CASSLPQGSNTEAFF	TGTGCCAGCAGTTTACCGCAGGGGTCGAACACTGAAGCTTTCTTT
TRBV5-4	.	TRBJ1-3	.	CASSRDITGNTIYF	TGTGCCAGCAGCCGGGACATTACTGGAAACACCATATATTTT
TRBV4-3	.	TRBJ2-2	few	CASSQEIVGRIDTGELFF	TGCGCCAGCAGCCAAGAGATCGTGGGCAGGATTGACACCGGGGAGCTGTTTTTT
TRBV5-1	TRBD2	TRBJ2-1	many	CASRVLLAGSNEQFF	TGCGCCAGCAGAGTCCTACTAGCGGGAAGCAATGAGCAGTTCTTC
TRBV2	.	TRBJ2-3	many	CASSGDLNAADTQYF	TGTGCCAGCAGTGGGGACCTTAACGCCGCAGATACGCAGTATTTT
TRBV18	TRBD1	TRBJ2-7	.	CASSPPKGQGNSSYEQYF	TGTGCCAGCTCACCACCGAAGGGACAGGGGAACTCCTCCTACGAGCAGTACTTC
TRBV7-3	.	TRBJ2-1	few	CASSSLGSGSNEQFF	TGTGCCAGCAGCTCGCTAGGATCGGGGAGCAATGAGCAGTTCTTC
TRBV28	TRBD1	TRBJ1-2	few	CASRRTGANYGYTF	TGTGCCAGCAGAAGGACAGGCGCTAACTATGGCTACACCTTC
TRBV13	TRBD2	TRBJ2-4	.	CASSEVSGRANIQYF	TGTGCCAGCAGTGAGGTTAGCGGGAGGGCGAACATTCAGTACTTC
TRBV19	TRBD1	TRBJ1-3	few	CASSMNRGRGNTIYF	TGTGCCAGTAGTATGAACAGGGGGCGAGGAAACACCATATATTTT
TRBV5-1	TRBD1	TRBJ1-2	.	CASNYPPGGEDGYTF	TGCGCCAGTAACTATCCCCCAGGGGGCGAGGATGGCTACACCTTC
TRBV29-1	.	TRBJ1-1	many	CSVEKVGTEAFF	TGCAGCGTTGAAAAGGTTGGCACTGAAGCTTTCTTT
TRBV19	.	TRBJ1-5	many	CATSGVQGNQPQHF	TGTGCCACTTCAGGGGTGCAGGGAAACCAGCCCCAGCATTTT
TRBV9	.	TRBJ2-5	few	CASSVDSTGETQYF	TGTGCCAGCAGCGTAGACTCTACTGGAGAGACCCAGTACTTC
TRBV28	.	TRBJ2-2	many	CASRVAGPGELFF	TGTGCCAGCAGGGTCGCAGGGCCCGGGGAGCTGTTTTTT
TRBV7-9	TRBD2	TRBJ2-5	.	CASSLRLAGKETQYF	TGTGCCAGCAGCCTCCGACTAGCGGGAAAGGAGACCCAGTACTTC
TRBV28	.	TRBJ1-5	many	CASRDSNQPQHF	TGTGCCAGCAGGGATAGCAATCAGCCCCAGCATTTT
TRBV6-5	.	TRBJ2-7	few	CASSYMVGPYEQYF	TGTGCCAGCAGTTATATGGTAGGCCCCTACGAGCAGTACTTC
TRBV6-5	.	TRBJ2-7	.	CASSRDPVYEQYF	TGTGCCAGCAGCCGAGACCCCGTTTACGAGCAGTACTTC
TRBV30	.	TRBJ2-7	few	CAWSVFRSSEKKYEQYF	TGTGCCTGGAGTGTATTCCGGTCTAGCGAGAAAAAATACGAGCAGTACTTC
TRBV7-3	.	TRBJ2-3	few	CASSLARSSTDTQYF	TGTGCCAGCAGCTTAGCTCGTTCTAGCACAGATACGCAGTATTTT
TRBV28	TRBD1	TRBJ2-1	.	CASRDRVAWFF	TGTGCCAGCAGGGACAGGGTGGCTTGGTTCTTC
TRBV4-1	.	TRBJ2-3	.	CASSRGQDYTDTQYF	TGCGCCAGCAGCCGAGGACAGGACTACACAGATACGCAGTATTTT
TRBV5-1	.	TRBJ2-4	.	CASSIQGFSENIQYF	TGCGCCAGCAGCATACAGGGTTTTTCCGAAAACATTCAGTACTTC
TRBV11-3	.	TRBJ2-7	.	CASSLDSSYEQYF	TGTGCCAGCAGCTTAGACAGCTCCTACGAGCAGTACTTC
TRBV27	TRBD1	TRBJ1-2	.	CASSLYPGTGYGYTF	TGTGCCAGCAGTCTCTATCCAGGGACAGGCTATGGCTACACCTTC
TRBV6-5	TRBD2	TRBJ2-3	.	CASRLWTRGPDTQYF	TGTGCCAGCAGATTATGGACTAGGGGCCCAGATACGCAGTATTTT
TRBV27	TRBD1	TRBJ2-3	many	CASSRKPLQGTGLTDTQYF	TGTGCCAGCAGTCGAAAACCCTTACAGGGGACGGGCCTCACAGATACGCAGTATTTT
TRBV2	TRBD2	TRBJ2-7	.	CASRTSGPYEQYF	TGTGCCAGCAGGACTAGCGGTCCCTACGAGCAGTACTTC
TRBV2	TRBD1	TRBJ1-1	few	CASSLQGASTEAFF	TGTGCCAGCAGCCTACAGGGGGCGAGTACTGAAGCTTTCTTT
TRBV6-5	.	TRBJ2-7	.	CASKGLQTYEQYF	TGTGCCAGCAAGGGGCTGCAGACCTACGAGCAGTACTTC
TRBV11-2	.	TRBJ2-1	few	CASSLSRGSSYNEQFF	TGTGCCAGCAGCTTATCTCGGGGGAGCTCCTACAATGAGCAGTTCTTC
TRBV6-5	TRBD1	TRBJ1-4	few	CASQGGAYEKLFF	TGTGCCAGCCAAGGGGGCGCCTACGAAAAACTGTTTTTT
TRBV4-2	.	TRBJ2-1	few	CASSLDQGGSSSYNEQFF	TGTGCCAGCAGCTTAGATCAGGGAGGCTCGAGCTCCTACAATGAGCAGTTCTTC
TRBV5-1	TRBD1	TRBJ1-1	few	CASKEQGPGAEAFF	TGCGCCAGCAAAGAACAGGGGCCGGGGGCTGAAGCTTTCTTT
TRBV5-1	TRBD2	TRBJ2-1	few	CASRGTSGNEQFF	TGCGCCAGCAGGGGGACTAGCGGCAATGAGCAGTTCTTC
TRBV28	.	TRBJ2-7	.	CASSIIGPPEQYF	TGTGCCAGCAGTATAATCGGGCCCCCCGAGCAGTACTTC
TRBV12-5	.	TRBJ2-7	.	CASGPGDGSSYEQYF	TGTGCTAGTGGCCCTGGTGACGGTAGCTCCTACGAGCAGTACTTC
TRBV11-3	TRBD1	TRBJ1-1	.	CASSKGTGSVEAFF	TGTGCCAGCAGCAAGGGGACAGGGTCCGTTGAAGCTTTCTTT
TRBV5-1	TRBD1	TRBJ1-2	few	CASSLGTAANYGYTF	TGCGCCAGCAGCCTCGGGACAGCTGCTAACTATGGCTACACCTTC
TRBV28	.	TRBJ1-3	few	CASSFSVRAGGVSGNTIYF	TGTGCCAGCAGTTTTAGTGTCCGGGCCGGGGGTGTCTCTGGAAACACCATATATTTT
TRBV19	TRBD1	TRBJ1-2	few	CASSGTVYGYTF	TGTGCCAGTAGCGGGACAGTCTATGGCTACACCTTC
TRBV4-2	.	TRBJ2-5	.	CASSQDHTGTQYF	TGTGCCAGCAGCCAAGATCACACAGGGACCCAGTACTTC
TRBV6-5	.	TRBJ2-7	few	CASSFDRNYEQYF	TGTGCCAGCAGTTTTGACAGGAACTACGAGCAGTACTTC
TRBV6-6	TRBD2	TRBJ2-1	few	CASSHIAGGDNEQFF	TGTGCCAGCAGTCATATAGCGGGAGGTGACAATGAGCAGTTCTTC
TRBV18	.	TRBJ1-2	.	CASSPVGSGYTF	TGTGCCAGCTCACCGGTCGGGTCTGGCTACACCTTC
TRBV6-5	TRBD2	TRBJ2-7	.	CASSYVAGVYYEQYF	TGTGCCAGCAGTTACGTAGCGGGAGTTTACTACGAGCAGTACTTC
TRBV5-1	TRBD1	TRBJ2-7	.	CASSAQGASYEQYF	TGCGCCAGCAGCGCGCAGGGGGCGTCCTACGAGCAGTACTTC
TRBV6-5	.	TRBJ2-1	few	CASRIGLGGNEQFF	TGTGCCAGCAGAATCGGGTTGGGGGGCAATGAGCAGTTCTTC
TRBV2	TRBD1	TRBJ1-2	few	CASRIQGANYGYTF	TGTGCCAGCAGGATACAGGGGGCTAACTATGGCTACACCTTC
TRBV14	TRBD2	TRBJ2-4	many	CASSPGTRRGLAKNIQYF	TGTGCCAGCAGCCCCGGGACTAGGAGGGGTTTAGCCAAAAACATTCAGTACTTC
TRBV30	TRBD2	TRBJ2-7	.	CAWSVGGVSYEQYF	TGTGCCTGGAGTGTGGGGGGGGTCTCCTACGAGCAGTACTTC
TRBV11-3	.	TRBJ2-2	few	CASSLITSRDTGELFF	TGTGCCAGCAGCTTAATTACTAGCAGAGACACCGGGGAGCTGTTTTTT
TRBV6-6	.	TRBJ1-3	few	CASSSSGERGNTIYF	TGTGCCAGCAGTTCTTCAGGGGAACGAGGAAACACCATATATTTT
TRBV18	TRBD1	TRBJ1-2	few	CASSPIRDREDGYTF	TGTGCCAGCTCACCTATCCGGGACAGAGAGGACGGCTACACCTTC